These 8 T cell receptor beta chains originate from one sample sequenced in a study of T cell repertoires in cytomegalovirus infection. These receptors lack a known antigen. TCRdb redid the calling of the reads with MiXCR, one entry per CDR3 protein. The profile covers some 940,000 distinct CDR3 sequences, with around 32% appearing a single time and roughly 12% taken by the ten largest. Sequenced here: cultured CD8+ T cells from PBMCs, sampled from culture after CMV antigen stimulation. These TCRs come from a human donor in good health (CMV status not recorded). Some clones in this sample may be carry-over from other donors' samples.

The V and J genes are TRBV5-1 and TRBJ2-5; D unclear. Germline-derived CDR1 and CDR2 are SGHRS and YFSETQ. Trimming shortened V by 0 bases and J by 5 bases, and 17 bases separated the two germline ends. The CDR3 runs 16 residues. The CDR3 DNA reads TGCGCCAGCAGCTTGGCCGAGGAGTGGGTTGTTGAGACCCAGTACTTC. This sequence encodes CASSLAEEWVVETQYF. The complete variable domain, with remaining parts taken from reference TRBV5-1 and TRBJ2-5, reads KAGVTQTPRYLIKTRGQQVTLSCSPISGHRSVSWYQQTPGQGLQFLFEYFSETQRNKGNFPGRFSGRQFSNSRSEMNVSTLELGDSALYLCASSLAEEWVVETQYFGPGTRLLVL.

This clonotype was found many times. The genes are TRBV19 and TRBJ2-7; tentatively, D is TRBD2 (6 bases). Trimming shortened V by 5 bases and J by 2 bases, and 16 bases separated the two germline ends. This CDR3 region has 15 residues. Germline loops: CDR1 LNHDA, CDR2 SQIVND (reference sequence). CDR3: CASSAGSGTPYEQYF. CDR3 sequence (DNA): TGTGCCAGTAGTGCCGGGAGCGGTACCCCCTACGAGCAGTACTTC.

The chain combines TRBV27 with TRBJ1-2; TRBD1 agrees at 7 bases. Germline CDR1 is MNHEY and CDR2 is SMNVEV (reference sequence). The CDR3 is 15 amino acids. V shed 0 bases and J 8 bases; nucleotides not matched to a gene: 9. DNA for the CDR3: TGTGCCAGCAGTTTATCTCGACAGGGTTGGGAAGGCTACACCTTC. Translated, it gives CASSLSRQGWEGYTF.

V and J are TRBV5-5 and TRBJ2-7, with 7 bases fitting TRBD1. The CDR3 has 15 amino acids. Germline V gene sequence: CDR1 SGHKS, CDR2 YYEKEE (reference sequence). V trimming: 4 bases; J trimming: 1 base; junction bases outside the gene matches: 8. CDR3 in amino acids: CASSPEGGRSYEQYF. For the CDR3, the DNA is TGTGCCAGCAGCCCTGAAGGGGGCAGGTCCTACGAGCAGTACTTC.

The chain joins TRBV27 to TRBJ1-6, with 7 bases that match TRBD1. Trimming removed 5 bases from V and 7 bases from J; junction bases left unmatched: 8. Germline lookup yields CDR1 MNHEY and CDR2 SMNVEV (reference sequence). The CDR3 runs to 15 residues. The CDR3 here is CASSRPGQQNSPLHF. The CDR3 nucleotides are TGTGCCAGCAGTCGCCCGGGACAGCAAAATTCACCCCTCCACTTT.

This clonotype was counted a few times. The chain uses TRBV6-5 and TRBJ1-2, with 9 positions matching TRBD1. CDR3 size: 15 residues. Germline CDR1 and CDR2: MNHEY and SVGAGI. The V segment lost 4 bases and the J segment 5 bases; nucleotides outside the gene matches: 8. The CDR3: CASSSATGGGYGYTF. CDR3 in DNA: TGTGCCAGCAGTTCGGCTACAGGGGGCGGATATGGCTACACCTTC.

This clonotype has only a few counts. The V call is TRBV10-3, the J call TRBJ2-4, with no clear D. The CDR3 consists of 16 residues. Trimming left V 3 bases short and J 2 bases short, with 14 bases between. Germline V gene sequence: CDR1 ENHRY, CDR2 SYGVKD. For the CDR3, the DNA is TGTGCCATCAGTGAAAACAACCCCTTAACCAAAAACATTCAGTACTTC. Amino acids: CAISENNPLTKNIQYF.

This chain joins TRBV5-6 and TRBJ2-7, with TRBD1 identical over 8 bases. Germline CDR1 and CDR2: SGHDT and YYEEEE. Trimming removed 0 bases from V and 2 bases from J; junction bases left unmatched: 4. CDR3 length equals 15 residues. The CDR3 DNA is TGTGCCAGCAGCTTGGGGACAGGGCATACCTACGAGCAGTACGTC. Translated: CASSLGTGHTYEQYV.